These 20 T cell receptor beta chains were all obtained from the same sample, sequenced in a study of identical twins listed by TCRdb under 2016. Library construction relied on 5' RACE. The sample was run on an Illumina HiSeq 2000. In-frame beta chains were kept once TCRdb had trimmed the public reads at Q25 with fastp and called clones with MiXCR. Duplicate CDR3 protein sequences are folded into a single record with the most common DNA and genes. The sample table contains approximately 700,000 distinct CDR3 sequences; only one count was recorded for around a sixth of them. The leading ten clones occupy around 13% of the sample. This sample was also put to use in a study of T cells expressing NK-cell markers.

The sample taken for sequencing was PBMCs. The receptors were gathered from a woman younger than 30 in good health.

This clonotype appeared a few times. This rearrangement joins TRBV20-1 to TRBJ1-6; 10 nucleotides match TRBD1. Germline values: CDR1 DFQATT, CDR2 SNEGSKA (reference sequence). There are 14 residues in the CDR3. V trimming: 2 bases; J trimming: 7 bases; junction bases outside the gene matches: 2. CDR3 protein: CSARPGQGNSPLHF. The CDR3 region has the DNA TGCAGTGCTAGACCGGGACAGGGGAATTCACCCCTCCACTTT.

This clonotype was seen a handful of times. The rearrangement uses TRBV5-1 and TRBJ2-2; D may be TRBD1 (6 bases). V gave up 1 base and J gave up 6 bases, with 13 bases separating them. Germline loops: CDR1 SGHRS, CDR2 YFSETQ. This CDR3 has 15 amino acids. CDR3 loop: CASSLNLRGAGELFF. Here the CDR3 DNA reads TGCGCCAGCAGCTTGAACCTCAGGGGAGCCGGGGAGCTGTTTTTT.

The V gene is TRBV4-2, the J gene TRBJ2-2; D call uncertain. Germline loops: CDR1 LGHNA, CDR2 YNFKEQ. Trimming took off 5 bases at V and 6 bases at J, with 19 bases between the two ends. The length of the CDR3 is 16 residues. The CDR3 reads CASSFTESMGPGELFF. The CDR3 DNA reads as TGTGCCAGCAGCTTCACCGAATCAATGGGCCCCGGGGAGCTGTTTTTT.

The chain has TRBV7-9 and TRBJ1-2; maybe TRBD1 (6 bases). Between the trimmed V and J ends, which lost 2 bases and 0 bases, there was a span of 10 bases. CDR1 is SEHNR, CDR2 FQNEAQ, per germline (reference sequence). The CDR3 totals 15 residues. The CDR3 DNA follows: TGTGCCAGCAGCTTAACATGGGGGCCTAACTATGGCTACACCTTC. This gives the protein CASSLTWGPNYGYTF. Together with reference TRBV7-9 and TRBJ1-2, the CDR3 gives the full variable domain: DTGVSQNPRHKITKRGQNVTFRCDPISEHNRLYWYRQTLGQGPEFLTYFQNEAQLEKSRLLSDRFSAERPKGSFSTLEIQRTEQGDSAMYLCASSLTWGPNYGYTFGSGTRLTVV.

CDR3: CSALPTSGTKDTQYF. CDR3 nucleotides: TGCAGTGCTCTTCCGACTAGCGGGACCAAGGATACGCAGTATTTT. The rearrangement links TRBV20-1 to TRBJ2-3, with TRBD2 matching 11 bases. This CDR3 has 15 residues. The V segment lost 5 bases and the J segment 6 bases; nucleotides outside the gene matches: 10. CDR1 is DFQATT, CDR2 SNEGSKA, per germline (reference sequence).

This clonotype occurred a few times. The chain carries TRBV5-1 and TRBJ1-1; 11 bases fit TRBD1. The CDR3 is made up of 15 amino acids. Germline V gene lookup returns CDR1 SGHRS and CDR2 YFSETQ. The ends lost 3 bases at V and 11 bases at J; junction bases unmatched: 12. For the CDR3, the DNA is TGCGCCAGCAGCTCGCGGGCGGGACAGGGGGTTACGGCTTTCTTT. It translates to CASSSRAGQGVTAFF.

Many counts were recorded for this clonotype. The V and J genes are TRBV20-1 and TRBJ1-2; 7 nucleotides align to TRBD1. V shed 3 bases and J 4 bases; nucleotides not matched to a gene: 8. The CDR3 covers 14 residues. In germline, CDR1 is DFQATT, CDR2 SNEGSKA (reference sequence). CDR3 sequence: CSASRLTGVYGYTF. CDR3 bases: TGCAGTGCTAGCCGATTAACAGGGGTCTATGGCTACACCTTC.

This clonotype has only a few counts. V gene TRBV20-1 combines with J gene TRBJ2-3; 9 bases agree with TRBD2. The junction had 6 bases not matched to a gene; V was cut back by 4 bases and J by 4 bases. Germline V CDR1 and CDR2: DFQATT, SNEGSKA (reference sequence). The CDR3 extends over 14 amino acids. The CDR3 DNA reads TGCAGTGCTATCTCGGCGGGAGGGCCAGATACGCAGTATTTT. Amino acid sequence: CSAISAGGPDTQYF.

This clonotype turned up a few times. This chain links TRBV3-1 with TRBJ1-1; D ambiguous. Trimming took off 7 bases at V and 1 base at J, with 13 bases between the two ends. This CDR3 spans 14 amino acids. Germline CDR1 is LGHDT and CDR2 is YNNKEL (reference sequence). The CDR3 loop reads CASNLGDGNTEAFF. In DNA, the CDR3 is TGTGCCAGCAACCTAGGAGACGGGAACACTGAAGCTTTCTTT. Drawing the rest from reference TRBV3-1 and TRBJ1-1, the complete variable domain is DTAVSQTPKYLVTQMGNDKSIKCEQNLGHDTMYWYKQDSKKFLKIMFSYNNKELIINETVPNRFSPKSPDKAHLNLHINSLELGDSAVYFCASNLGDGNTEAFFGQGTRLTVV.

This clonotype was counted a few times. This chain connects TRBV7-3 to TRBJ2-1; TRBD2 aligns across 11 bases. V lost 5 bases to trimming and J lost 2 bases; unmatched junction nucleotides: 2. Germline CDR1 and CDR2: SGHTA and FQGTGA. CDR3 size: 15 residues. The CDR3 is CASSSSGGAYNEQFF. CDR3 coding DNA: TGTGCCAGCAGCAGTAGCGGGGGGGCCTACAATGAGCAGTTCTTC.

This sequence joins TRBV5-1 and TRBJ2-3, with TRBD1 matching over 9 bases. The CDR3 consists of 16 residues. The V segment lost 3 bases and the J segment 2 bases; nucleotides outside the gene matches: 7. In germline, CDR1 is SGHRS, CDR2 YFSETQ. The CDR3 bases are TGCGCCAGCAGCTCTGCCGGGACAGGGACCACAGATACGCAGTATTTT. Its protein product is CASSSAGTGTTDTQYF. Together with reference TRBV5-1 and TRBJ2-3, the CDR3 gives the full variable domain: KAGVTQTPRYLIKTRGQQVTLSCSPISGHRSVSWYQQTPGQGLQFLFEYFSETQRNKGNFPGRFSGRQFSNSRSEMNVSTLELGDSALYLCASSSAGTGTTDTQYFGPGTRLTVL.

The chain couples TRBV5-1 to TRBJ1-1, with D possibly matching TRBD1 (6 bases). This CDR3 spans 15 amino acids. V gave up 0 bases and J gave up 5 bases, with 14 bases separating them. The germline V gene encodes CDR1 SGHRS and CDR2 YFSETQ. The DNA of the CDR3 is TGCGCCAGCAGCTTGGCAGGGGCCCCAGGGACTGAAGCTTTCTTT. This translates into CASSLAGAPGTEAFF.

This clonotype occurred a few times. A read error may produce the germline difference seen at one junction end. The chain couples TRBV12-3 or TRBV12-4 to TRBJ1-2; D is unresolved. The CDR3 length is 11 residues. Written as DNA, the CDR3 is TGTGCCAGCAGTCGGGCCTATGGCTACACTTTC. It is translated as CASSRAYGYTF.

In this sample, this clonotype turned up a few times. The chain joins TRBV5-6 to TRBJ2-5; D possibly corresponds to TRBD2 (6 bases). Germline V gene data show CDR1 as SGHDT and CDR2 as YYEEEE. The CDR3 covers 14 residues. V lost 4 bases to trimming and J lost 1 base, with 11 bases between them. CDR3 sequence: CASSTRDFQETQYF. The CDR3 bases are TGTGCCAGCAGCACCCGGGACTTCCAAGAGACCCAGTACTTC.

The V call is TRBV10-3, the J call TRBJ1-1; TRBD1 matches 10 bases. Germline V gene sequence: CDR1 ENHRY, CDR2 SYGVKD. The junction had 7 bases not matched to a gene; V was cut back by 7 bases and J by 5 bases. CDR3 size: 14 residues. CDR3 sequence reads: CAITPTGGETEAFF. In nucleotides, the CDR3 is TGTGCCATCACCCCGACAGGGGGCGAAACTGAAGCTTTCTTT.

The J gene is TRBJ2-1, the V gene TRBV4-3; tentatively, D is TRBD2 (6 bases). The V gene lost 2 bases and the J gene lost 10 bases, with 12 bases spanning the gap. The CDR3 spans 13 residues. The germline CDR1 and CDR2 sequences are LGHNA and YSLEER. CDR3 bases: TGCGCCAGCAGCCAAAAACTAGCTGCGGAGCAGTTCTTC. Residues: CASSQKLAAEQFF.

In the case of this clonotype: A clone one base away is much larger, so this may be a read error. The genes are TRBV20-1 and TRBJ2-5, with D perhaps TRBD1 (7 bases). The CDR3 covers 12 residues. The ends were cut back, 7 bases at V and 5 bases at J, with 14 bases in the middle. Germline V gene sequence: CDR1 DFQATT, CDR2 SNEGSKA (reference sequence). In DNA, the CDR3 is TGCAGTGTTAAGGGGGCGGGGGAGACCCAGTACTTC. Its protein is CSVKGAGETQYF.

The chain combines TRBV6-1 with TRBJ2-1; D may correspond to TRBD1 or TRBD2 (5 bases each). The V end was cut by 6 bases, the J end by 2 bases, with 14 bases between. There are 15 residues in the CDR3. Germline CDR1 reads MNHNS; CDR2 reads SASEGT. CDR3 protein: CASRPARGTYNEQFF. Written as DNA, the CDR3 is TGTGCCAGCAGACCCGCTCGGGGCACCTACAATGAGCAGTTCTTC.

In this sample, this clonotype turned up a few times. The chain has TRBV6-1 and TRBJ2-2; the match to TRBD2 covers 7 bases. CDR1 is MNHNS, CDR2 SASEGT, per germline. The CDR3 has 15 residues. V lost 5 bases to trimming and J lost 4 bases; unmatched junction nucleotides: 7. CDR3 in DNA: TGTGCCAGCAGTAATAGCGGGCCGGGCACCGGGGAGCTGTTTTTT. It translates to CASSNSGPGTGELFF.

The V and J genes are TRBV6-5 and TRBJ2-2, with no clear D. CDR1 and CDR2 from the germline V gene are MNHEY and SVGAGI. The ends were cut back, 3 bases at V and 0 bases at J, with 11 bases in the middle. The CDR3 has 16 amino acids. CDR3 nucleotide sequence: TGTGCCAGCAGTTATGTCCCCTCCCCGAACACCGGGGAGCTGTTTTTT. It codes for CASSYVPSPNTGELFF.